The table lists the clone carrying this T cell receptor (beta chain) with a few counts. This sample stems from a study of shared clonotypes between healthy human individuals. When replicate PCRs were run on sorted subsets, they used about 200 ng DNA, about 30,000 T cell genomes. Only in-frame clones appear in the TCRdb table, and some are missing; sequencing was by immunoSEQ multiplex PCR. The sample carries 950,000 to 1,300,000 clones, 65% to 80% recorded once. Germline V gene data show CDR1 as SGHRS and CDR2 as YFSETQ. Trimming took 0 bases from V and 3 from J, leaving 13 bases between them. The CDR3 covers 15 residues.

The TCR sequence derives from a man between 18 and 29 years old in good health. V is TRBV5-1 and J is TRBJ2-7; possibly TRBD1 for D (6 bases). Specimen: memory CD4+ T cells sorted from blood. As to subset: CD45RA-negative fraction. As DNA, the CDR3 is TGCGCCAGCAGCTTGGGGGGACAAGCAGACTACGAGCAGTACTTC. It is translated as CASSLGGQADYEQYF.